The clone carrying this T cell receptor beta chain has more than one count but fewer than ten. Assay used: immunoSEQ multiplex PCR; TCRdb lists only in-frame clones, some missing. The sample lists 720,000 or so clones, 75% to 90% seen once, with 0.008% to 0.011% in the top ten. The data were taken from a study of shared T cell receptors in the human thymus. Germline-derived CDR1 and CDR2 are SGHAT and FQNNGV. With 1 base clipped from V and 7 bases from J, the junction kept 2 bases outside the gene matches. The CDR3 covers 15 residues. A further study also used this sample, focusing on human thymus T cells. That source reports: During corrective heart surgery, resections were taken, and the thymus tissue came from them. Both thymic and peripheral blood repertoires showed apparently biased V and J usage. Unrelated individuals had highly overlapping thymic repertoires, as reported in related research.

The chain combines TRBV11-2 with TRBJ1-6; 9 bases match TRBD1. The sequenced sample was thymocytes. This clonotype was obtained from a girl under two years old with a congenital heart defect. The CDR3 protein is CASSLVDRGNSPLHF. The CDR3 DNA reads TGTGCCAGCAGCTTAGTCGACAGGGGGAATTCACCCCTCCACTTT.